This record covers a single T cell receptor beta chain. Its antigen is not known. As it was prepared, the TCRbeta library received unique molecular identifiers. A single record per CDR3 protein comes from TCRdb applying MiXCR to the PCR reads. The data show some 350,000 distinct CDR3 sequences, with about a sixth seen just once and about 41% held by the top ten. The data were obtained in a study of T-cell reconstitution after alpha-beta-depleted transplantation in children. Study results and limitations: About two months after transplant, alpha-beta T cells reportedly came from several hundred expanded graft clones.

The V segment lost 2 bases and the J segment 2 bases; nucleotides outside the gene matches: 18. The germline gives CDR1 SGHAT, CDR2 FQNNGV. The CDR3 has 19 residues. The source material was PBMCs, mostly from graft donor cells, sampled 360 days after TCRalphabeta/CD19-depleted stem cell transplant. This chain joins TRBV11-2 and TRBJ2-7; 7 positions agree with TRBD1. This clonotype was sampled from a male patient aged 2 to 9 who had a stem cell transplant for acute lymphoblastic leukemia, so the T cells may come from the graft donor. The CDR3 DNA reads TGTGCCAGCAGCTTAAGGACGATACCATGGACAGGCCGTACCTACGAGCAGTACTTC. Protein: CASSLRTIPWTGRTYEQYF.